The rows below give T cell receptor beta chains drawn from one sample of a study of T-cell reconstitution after alpha-beta-depleted transplantation in children. TCRdb ran MiXCR on the PCR reads and lists one entry per CDR3 protein. The table records hundreds of thousands of distinct CDR3 sequences, about 11% of them present only once. The source material was PBMCs, sampled before TCRalphabeta/CD19-depleted stem cell transplant. The source is a child under 10 years old with inherited bone marrow failure, due to receive a stem cell transplant. Both conserved end residues are part of each CDR3. Size is omitted from some rows. Given values are once, few, many or a class for expanded clones.

v_call clone_size cdr3_aa
TRBV5-6 many CASSLTPDYEQYF
TRBV27 many CASSFMGYEQYF
TRBV3-1 many CASSQWADEQYF
TRBV6-5 many CASSSPTSVEQYF
TRBV4-1 - CASSQEPSGRAQWGSYNEQFF
TRBV5-5 many CASSLAAGGQPQHF
TRBV9 many CASSVDGLPVQETQYF
TRBV4-3 many CASSQEFFRESSYEQYF
TRBV4-3 few CASSQLSPGPYEQYF
TRBV7-9 many CASSPINQQSQNIQYF
TRBV20-1 few CSARDRTPRGYNEQFF
TRBV27 few CASSPLSGLGTGELFF
TRBV27 - CASSSHGTGRVQYF
TRBV7-9 many CASSLVARQGYSYEQYF
TRBV29-1 many CSVGRVDSYGYTF
TRBV19 - CASSISLWGKGTEAFF
TRBV20-1 many CSESRNRNEQFF